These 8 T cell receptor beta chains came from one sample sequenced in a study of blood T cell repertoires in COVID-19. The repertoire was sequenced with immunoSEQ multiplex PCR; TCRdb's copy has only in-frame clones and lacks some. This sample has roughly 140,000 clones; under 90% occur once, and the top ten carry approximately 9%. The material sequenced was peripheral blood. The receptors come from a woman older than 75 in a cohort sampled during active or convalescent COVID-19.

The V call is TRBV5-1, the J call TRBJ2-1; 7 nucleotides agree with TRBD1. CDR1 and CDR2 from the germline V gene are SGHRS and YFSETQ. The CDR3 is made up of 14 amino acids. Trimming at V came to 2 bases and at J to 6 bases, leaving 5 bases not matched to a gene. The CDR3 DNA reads TGCGCCAGCAGCTTATGGGCAGGGGGCAATGAGCAGTTCTTC. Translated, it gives CASSLWAGGNEQFF.

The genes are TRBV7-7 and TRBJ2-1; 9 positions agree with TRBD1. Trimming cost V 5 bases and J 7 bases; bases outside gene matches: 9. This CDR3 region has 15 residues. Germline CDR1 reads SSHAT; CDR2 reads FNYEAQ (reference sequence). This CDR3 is CASSLTGTGMNEQFF. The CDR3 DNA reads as TGTGCCAGCAGCCTAACCGGGACAGGGATGAATGAGCAGTTCTTC. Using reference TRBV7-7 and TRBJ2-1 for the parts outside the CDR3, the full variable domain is GAGVSQSPRYKVTKRGQDVTLRCDPISSHATLYWYQQALGQGPEFLTYFNYEAQPDKSGLPSDRFSAERPEGSISTLTIQRTEQRDSAMYRCASSLTGTGMNEQFFGPGTRLTVL.

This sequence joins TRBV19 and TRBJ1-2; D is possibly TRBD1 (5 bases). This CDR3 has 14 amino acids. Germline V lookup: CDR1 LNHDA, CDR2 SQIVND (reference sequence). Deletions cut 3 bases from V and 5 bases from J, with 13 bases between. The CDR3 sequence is CASSMQGGWYGYTF. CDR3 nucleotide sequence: TGTGCCAGTAGTATGCAGGGAGGATGGTATGGCTACACCTTC.

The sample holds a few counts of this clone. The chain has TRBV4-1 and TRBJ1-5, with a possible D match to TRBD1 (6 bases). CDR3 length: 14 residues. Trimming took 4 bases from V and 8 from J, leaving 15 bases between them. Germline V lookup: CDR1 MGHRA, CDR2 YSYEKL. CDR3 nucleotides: TGCGCCAGCAGCCGGTCACAGGGTCTGGAGCCCCAGCATTTT. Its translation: CASSRSQGLEPQHF.

Here the CDR3 DNA reads TGTGCCATCAGCGCCAGAGGAGACGAGCAGTACTTC. Translating it yields CAISARGDEQYF. The V call is TRBV10-3, the J call TRBJ2-7; D unresolved. The CDR3 spans 12 residues. Between the trimmed V and J ends, which lost 6 bases and 5 bases, there was a span of 11 bases. Looked up from germline, CDR1 is ENHRY and CDR2 is SYGVKD.

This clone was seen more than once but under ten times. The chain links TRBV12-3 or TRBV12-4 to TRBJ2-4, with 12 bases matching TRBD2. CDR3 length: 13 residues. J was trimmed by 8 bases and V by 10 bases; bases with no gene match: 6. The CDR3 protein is CATLAGGPDIQYF. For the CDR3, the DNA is TGTGCCACCCTAGCGGGGGGGCCGGACATTCAGTACTTC.

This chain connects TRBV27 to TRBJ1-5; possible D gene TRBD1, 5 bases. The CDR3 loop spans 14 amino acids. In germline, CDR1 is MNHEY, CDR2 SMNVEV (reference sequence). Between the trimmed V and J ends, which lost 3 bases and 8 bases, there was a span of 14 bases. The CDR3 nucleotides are TGTGCCAGCAGTTTGTGGGCAGGGATGAAGCCCCAGCATTTT. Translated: CASSLWAGMKPQHF.

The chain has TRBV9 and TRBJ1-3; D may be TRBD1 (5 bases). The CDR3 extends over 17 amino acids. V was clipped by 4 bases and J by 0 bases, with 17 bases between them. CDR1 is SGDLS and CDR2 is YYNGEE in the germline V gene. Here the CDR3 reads CASSSPSGGSSGNTIYF. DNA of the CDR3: TGTGCCAGCAGCTCCCCCTCTGGGGGGAGCTCTGGAAACACCATATATTTT. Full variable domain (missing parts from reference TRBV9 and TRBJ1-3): DSGVTQTPKHLITATGQRVTLRCSPRSGDLSVYWYQQSLDQGLQFLIQYYNGEERAKGNILERFSAQQFPDLHSELNLSSLELGDSALYFCASSSPSGGSSGNTIYFGEGSWLTVV.